This paragraph reports one TCR beta chain. Its antigen is still unknown. Sequencing was performed with immunoSEQ multiplex PCR; in TCRdb, only in-frame clones are kept and a portion is missing. The table includes nearly 2 million clones, just under 95% detected once. This sample was included in a study of shared clonotypes between healthy human individuals. General study findings and limits: The authors expected sequencing depth to affect clonotype sharing among donors. There were few donors, and this limited the genetic and exposure-history diversity represented. Estimated richness was generally greater in naive than memory subsets.

The CDR3 has 13 residues. Trimming took 1 base from V and 7 from J, leaving 7 bases between them. The germline V gene has CDR1 SGHTA and CDR2 FQGNSA. It was CD45RO-negative cells, positively selected for CCR7, that made up naive CD8 cells, with terminally differentiated effector memory CD45RA+ cells excluded. Recent vaccinations or acute infections were absent in the healthy HIV-negative adult donors. Sequenced material: naive CD8+ T cells sorted from blood. This receptor was identified in a man aged 18 to 35 in good health. The chain employs TRBV7-2 and TRBJ2-2; D remains ambiguous. In nucleotides, the CDR3 is TGTGCCAGCAGCTTAGTATCGGGCGGGGAGCTGTTTTTT. This encodes CASSLVSGGELFF.